This TCR beta chain was identified in a study of blood T cell repertoires in COVID-19. Overall study: Sources were T cells, B-cell-depleted T cells, or PBMCs; the material itself was cDNA or gDNA.

Profiling relied on immunoSEQ multiplex PCR, and the TCRdb table lists in-frame clones only, not all of them. The sample yields roughly 120,000 clones, roughly 88% seen once. This CDR3 region has 16 residues. In germline, CDR1 is SGHTA, CDR2 FQGTGA. Trimming took 5 bases from V and 6 from J, leaving 19 bases between them. This clone occurred once. The clonotype was recovered from a woman of 80 years or more with active or convalescent COVID-19. The sample was peripheral blood. The chain couples TRBV7-3 to TRBJ2-2; a weak D match, TRBD1 (5 bases). CDR3 DNA sequence: TGTGCCAGCAGCCTTGACCCCCAGGGTTTAGCCGGGGAGCTGTTTTTT. This gives the protein CASSLDPQGLAGELFF.